Listed here are 19 T cell receptor beta chains from one sample, sequenced in a study of T cell changes during pregnancy in multiple sclerosis. Produced via immunoSEQ multiplex PCR; TCRdb's table is partial and in-frame only. The data contain tens of thousands of clones, roughly 91% of them singletons. This sample comprised CD8+ T cells from peripheral blood mononuclear cells, obtained in the second trimester of pregnancy. These receptors all stem from a female donor with multiple sclerosis, enrolled in a pregnancy study.

The chain combines TRBV5-4 with TRBJ2-2; TRBD1 matches at 7 bases. This CDR3 contains 16 residues. Germline trimming cut 9 bases from V and 3 bases from J; bases unmatched to any gene: 14. Germline values: CDR1 SGHNT, CDR2 YYREEE (reference sequence). The CDR3 nucleotides are TGTGCCACCCAGGGGGAAGAAGAGGGGTACACCGGGGAGCTGTTTTTT. Protein: CATQGEEEGYTGELFF.

The rearrangement uses TRBV4-1 and TRBJ1-5, with 9 bases that match TRBD1. The CDR3 runs 16 residues. The junction had 6 bases not matched to a gene; V was cut back by 0 bases and J by 6 bases. The germline CDR1 and CDR2 sequences are MGHRA and YSYEKL. CDR3 in DNA: TGCGCCAGCAGCCAAGATTCGGGACAGGGAGGTCAGCCCCAGCATTTT. It encodes CASSQDSGQGGQPQHF.

The chain recombines TRBV29-1 with TRBJ2-7; 8 positions match TRBD2. The CDR3 consists of 14 residues. Germline V gene data show CDR1 as SQVTM and CDR2 as ANQGSEA. Trimming at V came to 6 bases and at J to 3 bases, leaving 10 bases not matched to a gene. The CDR3 sequence: CSVALGGGDYEQYF. In DNA, the CDR3 is TGCAGCGTCGCCCTCGGGGGGGGTGACTACGAGCAGTACTTC.

The CDR3 nucleotides read TGTGCTTTCCGGGACAGGGGAAGGGAGATGAACACTGAAGCTTTCTTT. It encodes CAFRDRGREMNTEAFF. The rearrangement uses TRBV30 and TRBJ1-1, with TRBD1 identical over 10 bases. The CDR3 is made up of 16 amino acids. Germline values: CDR1 GTSNPN, CDR2 SVGIG (reference sequence).

This clone has a handful of counts. The V and J genes are TRBV9 and TRBJ2-7, with 9 bases lining up with TRBD2. Germline V gene data show CDR1 as SGDLS and CDR2 as YYNGEE. The CDR3 runs 17 residues. V lost 3 bases to trimming and J lost 0 bases; unmatched junction nucleotides: 10. CDR3 nucleotides: TGTGCCAGCAGCGCAACTAGCGGGTTGGATCCCTCCTACGAGCAGTACTTC. Encoded protein: CASSATSGLDPSYEQYF.

This sequence joins TRBV7-6 and TRBJ2-7, with TRBD2 matching over 7 bases. The CDR3 consists of 14 residues. Per the germline V gene, CDR1 is SGHVS and CDR2 is FNYEAQ. With V trimmed by 2 bases and J by 3 bases, 4 bases remained unmatched. The CDR3 here is CASSLWGGGYEQYF. For the CDR3, the DNA is TGTGCCAGCAGCTTATGGGGGGGAGGCTACGAGCAGTACTTC.

V usage is TRBV7-2 and J usage is TRBJ2-1; 8 bases fit TRBD1. V was clipped by 2 bases and J by 7 bases; unmatched bases: 7. CDR3 length: 15 amino acids. The germline V gene has CDR1 SGHTA and CDR2 FQGNSA. The CDR3 nucleotides are TGTGCCAGCAGCTTATTACAGGGGGTTTGGAATGAGCAGTTCTTC. This translates into CASSLLQGVWNEQFF.

V gene TRBV27 combines with J gene TRBJ2-1; D may be TRBD2 (6 bases). Trimming left V 2 bases short and J 4 bases short, with 12 bases between. CDR3 length: 15 residues. Germline CDR1 is MNHEY and CDR2 is SMNVEV (reference sequence). CDR3 sequence: CASSLGLANYNEQFF. Written as DNA, the CDR3 is TGTGCCAGCAGTTTAGGGCTAGCGAATTACAATGAGCAGTTCTTC.

The chain has TRBV19 and TRBJ2-7, with 7 nucleotides matching TRBD2. Trimming took 3 bases from V and 3 from J; bases not matched to a gene: 5. The germline CDR1 and CDR2 sequences are LNHDA and SQIVND (reference sequence). The CDR3 has 14 residues. DNA of the CDR3: TGTGCCAGTAGTATTAGCGGGCCCCTCTACGAGCAGTACTTC. It codes for CASSISGPLYEQYF.

This clone came up once. The rearrangement links TRBV5-4 to TRBJ2-5; tentatively, D is TRBD2 (6 bases). The CDR3 loop spans 14 amino acids. The V end was cut by 4 bases, the J end by 0 bases, with 10 bases between. The germline gives CDR1 SGHNT, CDR2 YYREEE (reference sequence). The CDR3 reads CASSAPGDQETQYF. CDR3 DNA sequence: TGTGCCAGCAGCGCTCCGGGGGACCAAGAGACCCAGTACTTC. Using reference TRBV5-4 and TRBJ2-5 for the parts outside the CDR3, the full variable domain is ETGVTQSPTHLIKTRGQQVTLRCSSQSGHNTVSWYQQALGQGPQFIFQYYREEENGRGNFPPRFSGLQFPNYSSELNVNALELDDSALYLCASSAPGDQETQYFGPGTRLLVL.

This clone was seen a few times. The chain uses TRBV19 and TRBJ1-5; D remains ambiguous. V was trimmed by 1 base and J by 7 bases, leaving 17 bases between them. Germline CDR1 reads LNHDA; CDR2 reads SQIVND (reference sequence). The CDR3 is made up of 16 amino acids. The CDR3 loop reads CASSIVVRELNQPQHF. The CDR3 nucleotides are TGTGCCAGTAGTATAGTTGTGAGGGAGTTGAACCAGCCCCAGCATTTT.

The chain joins TRBV6-4 to TRBJ1-2, with D possibly TRBD1 on 5 matching bases. Trimming cost V 2 bases and J 5 bases, with 12 bases left between them. This CDR3 spans 14 amino acids. Per germline, CDR1 MRHNA and CDR2 SNTAGT. The CDR3: CASSDGGGGYGYTF. CDR3 bases: TGTGCCAGCAGTGACGGGGGAGGCGGATATGGCTACACCTTC.

The chain has TRBV19 and TRBJ1-1, with TRBD1 matching over 7 bases. The CDR3 has 14 amino acids. With V trimmed by 5 bases and J by 10 bases, 13 bases remained unmatched. Germline V gene data show CDR1 as LNHDA and CDR2 as SQIVND (reference sequence). CDR3 sequence: CASSPRQGIYGAFF. In nucleotides, the CDR3 is TGTGCCAGTAGTCCCCGACAGGGAATATATGGAGCTTTCTTT.

The chain carries TRBV2 and TRBJ1-3; D not certain. Germline-derived CDR1 and CDR2 are SNHLY and FYNNEI. This CDR3 is 14 amino acids long. V was cut by 4 bases and J by 2 bases, with 9 bases left in between. CDR3 nucleotides: TGTGCCAGCAGTGTGGCCGGGACTGGAAACACCATATATTTT. Its protein product is CASSVAGTGNTIYF.

This sequence joins TRBV6-5 and TRBJ2-1; TRBD2 agrees at 7 bases. In germline, CDR1 is MNHEY, CDR2 SVGAGI. The CDR3 consists of 14 residues. V lost 2 bases to trimming and J lost 8 bases; unmatched junction nucleotides: 6. This CDR3 reads CASSYGGTIYEQFF. The DNA of the CDR3 is TGTGCCAGCAGTTACGGGGGGACTATCTATGAGCAGTTCTTC.

V gene TRBV27 combines with J gene TRBJ2-1, with TRBD2 matching 7 bases. The CDR3 extends over 16 amino acids. J gave up 0 bases and V 7 bases, and 9 bases lay outside the gene matches. Germline assignment: CDR1 MNHEY and CDR2 SMNVEV (reference sequence). The CDR3 bases are TGTGCCAGCACCCTCAGCGGGGCCAGCTCCTACAATGAGCAGTTCTTC. Amino acids: CASTLSGASSYNEQFF.

This chain connects TRBV7-9 to TRBJ2-1; no definite D call. Per the germline V gene, CDR1 is SEHNR and CDR2 is FQNEAQ (reference sequence). The CDR3 spans 11 residues. V lost 3 bases and J lost 9, with 6 bases in between. The CDR3 region is CASSFSPEQFF. CDR3 coding DNA: TGTGCCAGCAGCTTTAGTCCTGAGCAGTTCTTC.

This rearrangement joins TRBV11-2 to TRBJ1-3; D call uncertain. Germline CDR1 reads SGHAT; CDR2 reads FQNNGV. V lost 1 base and J 8 bases, leaving 15 bases between the germline ends. The CDR3 sequence is 15 residues long. CDR3: CASSLGRRGEDTIYF. The CDR3 DNA reads as TGTGCCAGCAGCTTAGGGCGGCGAGGAGAGGACACCATATATTTT.

The chain couples TRBV2 to TRBJ2-3; D perhaps matches TRBD2 (6 bases). Trimming pared 4 bases from V and 6 bases from J, leaving 8 bases between. The germline V gene encodes CDR1 SNHLY and CDR2 FYNNEI. The CDR3 is 12 amino acids. The CDR3 DNA reads as TGTGCCAGCAGTGGGGGACTTGATACGCAGTATTTT. Translated: CASSGGLDTQYF.